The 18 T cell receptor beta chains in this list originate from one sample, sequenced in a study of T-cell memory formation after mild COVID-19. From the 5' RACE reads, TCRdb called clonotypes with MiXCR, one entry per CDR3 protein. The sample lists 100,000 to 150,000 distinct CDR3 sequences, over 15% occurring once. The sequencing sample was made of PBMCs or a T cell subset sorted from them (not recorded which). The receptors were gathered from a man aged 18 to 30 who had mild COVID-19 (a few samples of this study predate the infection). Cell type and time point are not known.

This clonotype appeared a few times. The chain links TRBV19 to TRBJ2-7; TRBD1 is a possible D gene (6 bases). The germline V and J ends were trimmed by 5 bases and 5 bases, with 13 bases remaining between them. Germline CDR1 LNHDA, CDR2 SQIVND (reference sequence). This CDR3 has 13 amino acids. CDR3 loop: CASSLGAFDEQYF. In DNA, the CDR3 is TGTGCCAGTAGTTTGGGGGCTTTCGACGAGCAGTACTTC. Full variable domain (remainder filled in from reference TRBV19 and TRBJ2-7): DGGITQSPKYLFRKEGQNVTLSCEQNLNHDAMYWYRQDPGQGLRLIYYSQIVNDFQKGDIAEGYSVSREKKESFPLTVTSAQKNPTAFYLCASSLGAFDEQYFGPGTRLTVT.

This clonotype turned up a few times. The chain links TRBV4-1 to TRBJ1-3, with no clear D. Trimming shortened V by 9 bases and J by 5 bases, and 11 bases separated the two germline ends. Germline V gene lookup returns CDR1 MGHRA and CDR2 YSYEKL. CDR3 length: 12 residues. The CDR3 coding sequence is TGCGCCAGTGGGGAGCATCGAAACACCATATATTTT. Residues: CASGEHRNTIYF.

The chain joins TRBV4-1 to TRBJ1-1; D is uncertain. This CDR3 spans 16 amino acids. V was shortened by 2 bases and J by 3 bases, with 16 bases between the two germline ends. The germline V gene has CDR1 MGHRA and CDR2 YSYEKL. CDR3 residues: CASSQIQGLGDTEAFF. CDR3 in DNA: TGCGCCAGCAGCCAAATACAAGGGCTCGGGGACACTGAAGCTTTCTTT.

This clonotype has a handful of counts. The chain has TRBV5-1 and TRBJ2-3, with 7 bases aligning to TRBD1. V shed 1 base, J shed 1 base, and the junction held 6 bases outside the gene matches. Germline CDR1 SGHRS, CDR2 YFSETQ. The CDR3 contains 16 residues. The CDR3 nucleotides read TGCGCCAGCAGCTTGCAGGGGACAGTTGGCACAGATACGCAGTATTTT. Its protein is CASSLQGTVGTDTQYF.

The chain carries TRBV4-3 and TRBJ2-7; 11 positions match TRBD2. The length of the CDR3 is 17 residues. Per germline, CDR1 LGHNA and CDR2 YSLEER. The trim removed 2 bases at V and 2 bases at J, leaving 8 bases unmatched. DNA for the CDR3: TGCGCCAGCAGCCAATTAGCCGGGACTAGCGGCACCTACGAGCAGTACTTC. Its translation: CASSQLAGTSGTYEQYF.

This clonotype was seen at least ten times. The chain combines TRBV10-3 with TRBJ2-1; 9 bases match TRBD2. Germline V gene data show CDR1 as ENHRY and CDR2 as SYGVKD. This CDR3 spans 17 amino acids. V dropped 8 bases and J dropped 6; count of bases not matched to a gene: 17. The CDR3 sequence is CAISPQGRGGPSNEQFF. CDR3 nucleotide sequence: TGTGCCATCTCCCCCCAGGGGCGGGGGGGCCCGAGCAATGAGCAGTTCTTC.

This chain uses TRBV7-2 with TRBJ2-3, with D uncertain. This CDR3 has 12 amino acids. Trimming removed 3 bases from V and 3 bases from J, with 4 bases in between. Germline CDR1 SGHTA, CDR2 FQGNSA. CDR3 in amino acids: CASSFFTDTQYF. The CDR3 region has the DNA TGTGCCAGCAGCTTCTTTACAGATACGCAGTATTTT.

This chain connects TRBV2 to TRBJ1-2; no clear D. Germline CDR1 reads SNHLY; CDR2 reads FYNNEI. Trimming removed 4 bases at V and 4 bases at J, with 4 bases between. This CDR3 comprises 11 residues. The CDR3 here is CASSVSYGYTF. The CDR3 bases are TGTGCCAGCAGTGTTAGCTATGGCTACACCTTC.

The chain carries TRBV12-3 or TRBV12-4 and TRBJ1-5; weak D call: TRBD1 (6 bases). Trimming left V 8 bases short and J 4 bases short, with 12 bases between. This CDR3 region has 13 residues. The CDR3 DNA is TGTGCCAGCCAAGGACAGAGTAATCAGCCCCAGCATTTT. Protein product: CASQGQSNQPQHF.

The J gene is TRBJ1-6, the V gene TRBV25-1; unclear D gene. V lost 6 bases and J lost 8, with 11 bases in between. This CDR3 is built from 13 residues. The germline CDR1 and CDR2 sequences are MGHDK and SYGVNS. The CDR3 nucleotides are TGTGCCAGCAGGCGAGGCACTGATTCACCCCTCCACTTT. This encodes CASRRGTDSPLHF.

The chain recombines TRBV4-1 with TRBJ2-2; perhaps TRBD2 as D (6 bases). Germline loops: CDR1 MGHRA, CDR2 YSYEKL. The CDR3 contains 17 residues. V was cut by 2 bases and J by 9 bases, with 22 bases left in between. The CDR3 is CASSQFIGAREDRELFF. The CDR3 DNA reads TGCGCCAGCAGCCAATTTATAGGGGCGAGGGAGGATCGGGAGCTGTTTTTT.

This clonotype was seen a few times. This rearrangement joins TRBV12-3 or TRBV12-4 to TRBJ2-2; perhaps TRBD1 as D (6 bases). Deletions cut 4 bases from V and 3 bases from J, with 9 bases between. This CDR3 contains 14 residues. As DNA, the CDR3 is TGTGCCAGCAGTTCACAGGGATACACCGGGGAGCTGTTTTTT. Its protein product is CASSSQGYTGELFF.

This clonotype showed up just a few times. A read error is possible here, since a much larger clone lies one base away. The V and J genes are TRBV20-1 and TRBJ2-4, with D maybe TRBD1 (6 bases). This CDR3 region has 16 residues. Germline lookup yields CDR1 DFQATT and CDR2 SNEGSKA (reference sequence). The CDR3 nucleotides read TGCAGTGCTAGAGATTTGGGGGCCCTAGCCAAAAACATTCAGTGCTTC. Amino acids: CSARDLGALAKNIQCF.

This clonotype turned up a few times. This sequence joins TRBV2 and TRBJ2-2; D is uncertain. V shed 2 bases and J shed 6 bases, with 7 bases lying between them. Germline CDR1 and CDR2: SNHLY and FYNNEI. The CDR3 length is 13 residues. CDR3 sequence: CASSESAAGELFF. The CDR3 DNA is TGTGCCAGCAGTGAAAGCGCAGCCGGGGAGCTGTTTTTT.

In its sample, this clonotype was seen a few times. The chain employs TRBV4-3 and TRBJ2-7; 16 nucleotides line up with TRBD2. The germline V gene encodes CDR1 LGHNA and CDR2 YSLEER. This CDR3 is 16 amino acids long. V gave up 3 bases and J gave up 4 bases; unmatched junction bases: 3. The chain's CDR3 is CASSQGLAGGPYEQYF. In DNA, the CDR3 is TGCGCCAGCAGCCAGGGACTAGCGGGGGGGCCTTACGAGCAGTACTTC.

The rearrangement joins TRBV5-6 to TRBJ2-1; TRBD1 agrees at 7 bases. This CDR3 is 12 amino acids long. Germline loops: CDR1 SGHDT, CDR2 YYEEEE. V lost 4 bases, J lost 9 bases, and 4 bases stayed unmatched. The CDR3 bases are TGTGCCAGCAGCCTTTGGACAGGTGAGCAGTTCTTC. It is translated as CASSLWTGEQFF.

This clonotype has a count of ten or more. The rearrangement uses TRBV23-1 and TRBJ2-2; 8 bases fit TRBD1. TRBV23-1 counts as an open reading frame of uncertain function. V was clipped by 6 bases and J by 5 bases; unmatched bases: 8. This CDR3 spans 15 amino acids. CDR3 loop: CASRHRQGRTGELFF. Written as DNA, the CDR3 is TGCGCCAGCAGGCACCGACAGGGGAGGACCGGGGAGCTGTTTTTT.

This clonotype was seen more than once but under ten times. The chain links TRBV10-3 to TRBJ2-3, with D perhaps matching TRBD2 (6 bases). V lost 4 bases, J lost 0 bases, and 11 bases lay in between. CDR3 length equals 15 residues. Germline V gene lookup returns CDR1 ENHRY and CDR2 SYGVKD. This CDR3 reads CAISAAGTSTDTQYF. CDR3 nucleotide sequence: TGTGCCATCAGTGCTGCCGGGACTAGCACAGATACGCAGTATTTT.